A selection of T cell receptor beta chains follows, all from one sample in a study of radiation and T cells in renal cell carcinoma. Profiling relied on immunoSEQ multiplex PCR, and the TCRdb table lists in-frame clones only, not all of them. The sample records more than 20,000 clones, about 85% being singletons. The source was blood, collected from a patient whose treatment included radiotherapy and nephrectomy. The source of these receptors is a man aged 55 to 70 with renal cell carcinoma. CDR3s include the opening cysteine and the closing phenylalanine or tryptophan. A D gene is named only where the DNA matches it firmly. Size values are once, few and many counts, or a class for expanded clones, and some rows have none.

TRBJ2-2	TRBV18	.	.	TGTGCCAGCTCACCAAGGCGCCAGGATTGGGGCGCCGGGGAGCTGTTTTTT	CASSPRRQDWGAGELFF
TRBJ1-4	TRBV5-1	.	.	TGCGCCAGCAGTCCAGACGGGAGGAGTGAAAAACTGTTTTTT	CASSPDGRSEKLFF
TRBJ2-1	TRBV6-1	.	.	TGTGCCAGCAGTGAAAGAAGAGGCCGGGGGACCTACAATGAGCAGTTCTTC	CASSERRGRGTYNEQFF
TRBJ2-7	TRBV7-8	.	once	TGTGCCAGCAGCCCCTGGCTTGACGAGCAGTACTTC	CASSPWLDEQYF
TRBJ1-4	TRBV15	TRBD1	few	TGTGCCACCAGCGGATTCGCTACAGGGGCGAGAGGGGAAAAACTGTTTTTT	CATSGFATGARGEKLFF
TRBJ1-2	TRBV10-3	.	.	TGTGCCATCAGTGTGGGAGGTCCGCGCTACACCTTC	CAISVGGPRYTF
TRBJ1-5	TRBV7-2	.	.	TGTGCCAGCAGCTCATGGGTGGATCAGCCCCAGCATTTT	CASSSWVDQPQHF
TRBJ2-1	TRBV18	TRBD2	once	TGTGCCAGCTCACCACGCCGGGAGGGATACAATGAGCAGTTCTTC	CASSPRREGYNEQFF
TRBJ2-4	TRBV30	TRBD1	once	TGTGCCTGGGACAGGGGGCAAAACATTCAGTACTTC	CAWDRGQNIQYF
TRBJ2-3	TRBV7-2	.	few	TGTGCCAGCAGCTTAACGTGGACGAACCCCACAGATACGCAGTATTTT	CASSLTWTNPTDTQYF
TRBJ2-5	TRBV2	.	.	TGTGCCAGCAGTGTAAGGGGACCGAGGGGCCAAGAGACCCAGTACTTC	CASSVRGPRGQETQYF
TRBJ1-5	TRBV11-2	.	.	TGTGCCAGCAGTCCCGACTTGAGAGGTCAGCCCCAGCATTTT	CASSPDLRGQPQHF
TRBJ2-1	TRBV9	.	.	TGTGCCAGCAGCGTAGACGCCGGATCGGGCGGTGAGCAGTTCTTC	CASSVDAGSGGEQFF
TRBJ2-4	TRBV9	.	.	TGTGCCAGCAGCACCCCCCGGACCTCGGCGGCCAAAAACATTCAGTACTTC	CASSTPRTSAAKNIQYF
TRBJ2-7	TRBV12-2	.	few	TGTGCAAGTCGCCCGGCAACGCGATCGAAAACTAGCGGGAGAATGGGTTACGAGCAGTACTTC	CASRPATRSKTSGRMGYEQYF
TRBJ1-5	TRBV6-6	.	.	TGTGCCAGCAGCCCCGCGGAAGTTAGCAATCAGCCCCAGCATTTT	CASSPAEVSNQPQHF
TRBJ2-3	TRBV11-2	.	.	TGTGCCAGCAGCTTCGCAGATACGCAGTATTTT	CASSFADTQYF
TRBJ2-1	TRBV18	TRBD1	.	TGTGCCAGCTCAGGACAGGGTAGCGGAAGCAATGAGCAGTTCTTC	CASSGQGSGSNEQFF
TRBJ2-7	TRBV7-8	.	.	TGTGCCAGCCGTAAGGAGGGGGGAACCTACGAGCAGTACTTC	CASRKEGGTYEQYF
TRBJ2-7	TRBV7-9	.	.	TGTGCCAGCAGCTCCCGTTCACCTACCTACGAGCAGTACTTC	CASSSRSPTYEQYF
TRBJ2-1	TRBV5-6	.	few	TGTGCCAGCAACCGAAGAATCGATGAGCAGTTCTTC	CASNRRIDEQFF
TRBJ2-2	TRBV12-5	TRBD1	.	TGTGCTAGTGGTCTCCGACAGGGCCCAGGCGGGGAGCTGTTTTTT	CASGLRQGPGGELFF
TRBJ2-1	TRBV2	.	.	TGTGCCAGCAGAGTAGCGGCTGGAGGCCCCAATGAGCAGTTCTTC	CASRVAAGGPNEQFF
TRBJ2-7	TRBV6-5	.	.	TGTGCCAGCAGTTACCCCGGTGGCAGGGCTACGGAGCAGTACTTC	CASSYPGGRATEQYF
TRBJ2-1	TRBV2	TRBD2	few	TGTGCCAGCAGTGTGACTAGCGGGAGGCGCAATGAGCAGTTCTTC	CASSVTSGRRNEQFF
TRBJ2-3	TRBV7-9	.	.	TGTGCCAGCAGCTTAGGGTCAGGCGCAGATACGCAGTATTTT	CASSLGSGADTQYF
TRBJ2-7	TRBV6-1	TRBD1	.	TGTGCCAGCAGTGACCTCCGGACAGGGGGCGGGCTATTCACTTACGAGCAGTACTTC	CASSDLRTGGGLFTYEQYF
TRBJ1-5	TRBV7-9	TRBD1	many	TGTGCCAGCAGCCCCCCAGGGGGTTATCAGCCCCAGCATTTT	CASSPPGGYQPQHF
TRBJ2-1	TRBV5-4	.	.	TGTGCCAGCAGCTTGGGGGGTACCAGGACAAGCTCCTACAATGAGCAGTTCTTC	CASSLGGTRTSSYNEQFF
TRBJ2-1	TRBV5-1	.	.	TGCGCCAGCAGCTTAATGGCGGGACCGTTCAATGAGCAGTTCTTC	CASSLMAGPFNEQFF
TRBJ2-1	TRBV10-2	.	.	TGCGCCAGCAGGAGGGATATCAATGAGCAGTTCTTC	CASRRDINEQFF
TRBJ2-5	TRBV30	.	.	TGTGCCTGGAGTGTCCAGGTCCAAGAGACCCAGTACTTC	CAWSVQVQETQYF
TRBJ2-1	TRBV19	TRBD2	.	TGTGCCAGTAGTTTAGTCGCGGGAGGGCCGTCTGAGCAGTTCTTC	CASSLVAGGPSEQFF
TRBJ2-1	TRBV21-1	.	.	TGTGCCAGCAGCATAGAGCGAGAGGGCGGCAATGAGCAGTTCTTC	CASSIEREGGNEQFF
TRBJ2-7	TRBV30	.	.	TGTGCCTGGAGTGTAGCGGGCAGCTCCTACGAGCAGTACTTC	CAWSVAGSSYEQYF
TRBJ2-2	TRBV6-1	.	.	TGTGCCAGCACCTTAACACTTGCGAACACCGGGGAGCTGTTTTTT	CASTLTLANTGELFF
TRBJ2-3	TRBV11-2	.	.	TGTGCCAGCAGCTTAGACCTAGTTACAGATACGCAGTATTTT	CASSLDLVTDTQYF
TRBJ2-2	TRBV19	.	.	TGTGCCAGTAGTATGGTGGGGGGGGAGCTGTTTTTT	CASSMVGGELFF
TRBJ1-2	TRBV4-1	TRBD1	.	TGCGCCAGCAGCGGGAAAACACGGAGTGGGACAGGGCATGGCTACACCTTC	CASSGKTRSGTGHGYTF
TRBJ2-1	TRBV18	TRBD2	.	TGTGCCAGCTCACCTCTAGCGGGAGGTTACAATGAGCAGTTCTTC	CASSPLAGGYNEQFF
TRBJ1-3	TRBV2	.	once	TGTGCCAGCAGGTCGCGGGAGGTGTCTGGAAACACCATATATTTT	CASRSREVSGNTIYF
TRBJ2-2	TRBV7-2	.	once	TGTGCCAGCAGCAAGTGGGGCAGCTCGAACACCGGGGAGCTGTTTTTT	CASSKWGSSNTGELFF
TRBJ1-6	TRBV4-1	.	.	TGCGCCAGCAGCCAAGAGGGAGGGGGACGTTCACCCCTCCACTTT	CASSQEGGGRSPLHF
TRBJ2-5	TRBV7-2	.	.	TGTGCCAGCAGCTTAAATCTTGGCCCGGAGACCCAGTACTTC	CASSLNLGPETQYF
TRBJ1-1	TRBV4-2	.	.	TGTGCCAGCAGCCAAAGGGCCCTATTAGTGAACACTGAAGCTTTCTTT	CASSQRALLVNTEAFF
TRBJ2-5	TRBV9	TRBD2	.	TGTGCCAGCAGCGTAGCTGCGGGAGTTTCGGAGACCCAGTACTTC	CASSVAAGVSETQYF
TRBJ2-1	TRBV7-9	TRBD2	.	TGTGCCAGCAGCTTGGGACTAGCGAGCTTTATGGATGAGCAGTTCTTC	CASSLGLASFMDEQFF
TRBJ2-4	TRBV4-3	.	many	TGCGCCAGCAGCCAGGGCAATGGGAACATTCAGTACTTC	CASSQGNGNIQYF
TRBJ1-4	TRBV19	.	.	TGTGCCAGTAGTAGGGAGCCGAAACCAAATGAAAAACTGTTTTTT	CASSREPKPNEKLFF
TRBJ2-2	TRBV19	.	.	TGTGCCACCCACCGGTGGGGGAACACCGGGGAGCTGTTTTTT	CATHRWGNTGELFF
TRBJ2-1	TRBV11-3	.	.	TGTGCCAGCAGCTCGACTAGGGGGGGCGTTTACAATGAGCAGTTCTTC	CASSSTRGGVYNEQFF
TRBJ2-7	TRBV19	TRBD1	.	TGTGCCAGTAGTAACCGGGACAGGCCTTCCTACGAGCAGTACTTC	CASSNRDRPSYEQYF
TRBJ2-1	TRBV7-2	.	.	TGTGCCAGCAGCTTGAGTCCGGACTCCGAAAAGCAGTTCTTC	CASSLSPDSEKQFF
TRBJ2-5	TRBV4-3	.	.	TGCGCCAGCAGCCAAGACCACAATCCGGAGACCCAGTACTTC	CASSQDHNPETQYF
TRBJ2-1	TRBV4-1	.	.	TGCGCCAGCAGCCTTAGGCAGGGGATCGATGAGCAGTTCTTC	CASSLRQGIDEQFF
TRBJ1-2	TRBV29-1	TRBD1	.	TGCAGCGATCAAGCCGGGACAGCCAACTATGGCTACACCTTC	CSDQAGTANYGYTF
TRBJ1-3	TRBV5-1	.	.	TGCGCCAGCAGCTTGGACAGGGTGGGAAACACCATATATTTT	CASSLDRVGNTIYF